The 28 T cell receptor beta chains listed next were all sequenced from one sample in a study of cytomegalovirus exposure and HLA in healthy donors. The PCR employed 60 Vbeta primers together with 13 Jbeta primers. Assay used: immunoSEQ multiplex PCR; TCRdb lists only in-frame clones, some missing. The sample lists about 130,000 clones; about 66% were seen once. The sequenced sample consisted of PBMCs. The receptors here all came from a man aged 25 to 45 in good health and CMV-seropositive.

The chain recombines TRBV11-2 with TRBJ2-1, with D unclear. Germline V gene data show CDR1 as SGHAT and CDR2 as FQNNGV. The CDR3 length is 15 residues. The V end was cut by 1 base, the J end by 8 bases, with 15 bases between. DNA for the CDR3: TGTGCCAGCAGCTTAGTGTCCCACAGTTTCCATGAGCAGTTCTTC. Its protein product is CASSLVSHSFHEQFF.

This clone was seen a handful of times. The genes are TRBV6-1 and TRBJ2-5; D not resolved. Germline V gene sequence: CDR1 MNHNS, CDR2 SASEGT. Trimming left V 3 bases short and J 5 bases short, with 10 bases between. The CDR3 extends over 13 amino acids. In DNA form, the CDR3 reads TGTGCCAGCAGTGACTCCTTTCGGGAGACCCAGTACTTC. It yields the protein CASSDSFRETQYF.

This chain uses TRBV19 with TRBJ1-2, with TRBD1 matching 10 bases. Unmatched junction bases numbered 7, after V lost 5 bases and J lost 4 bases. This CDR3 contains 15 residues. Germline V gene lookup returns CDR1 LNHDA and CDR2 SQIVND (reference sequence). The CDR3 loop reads CASSPQGQGFYGYTF. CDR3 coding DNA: TGTGCCAGTAGTCCCCAGGGACAGGGGTTCTATGGCTACACCTTC.

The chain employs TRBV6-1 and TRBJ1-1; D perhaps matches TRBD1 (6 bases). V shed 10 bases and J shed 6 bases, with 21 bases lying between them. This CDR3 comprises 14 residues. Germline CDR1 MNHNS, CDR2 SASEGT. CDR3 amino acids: CATLLTGFGPEAFF. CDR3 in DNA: TGTGCCACCCTTTTGACAGGCTTCGGCCCTGAAGCTTTCTTT.

CDR3 nucleotides: TGTGCCAGCTCACCACAGGAGGACTACGAGCAGTACTTC. It is translated as CASSPQEDYEQYF. The chain couples TRBV18 to TRBJ2-7, with D possibly matching TRBD2 (5 bases). The CDR3 consists of 13 residues. CDR1 and CDR2 from the germline V gene are KGHSH and LQKENI. The V end was cut by 1 base, the J end by 3 bases, with 7 bases between.

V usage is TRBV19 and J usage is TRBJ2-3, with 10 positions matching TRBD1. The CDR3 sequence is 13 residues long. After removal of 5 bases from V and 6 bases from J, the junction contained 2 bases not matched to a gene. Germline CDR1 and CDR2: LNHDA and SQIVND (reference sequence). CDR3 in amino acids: CASSGQGDDTQYF. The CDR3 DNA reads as TGTGCCAGTAGTGGACAGGGGGATGATACGCAGTATTTT.

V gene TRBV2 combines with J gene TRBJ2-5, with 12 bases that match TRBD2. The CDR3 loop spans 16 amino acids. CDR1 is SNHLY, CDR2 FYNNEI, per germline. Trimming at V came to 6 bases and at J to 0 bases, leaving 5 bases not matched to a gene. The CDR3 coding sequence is TGTGCCAGCAGCGACGGACTAGCGGGAAACCAAGAGACCCAGTACTTC. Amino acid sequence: CASSDGLAGNQETQYF.

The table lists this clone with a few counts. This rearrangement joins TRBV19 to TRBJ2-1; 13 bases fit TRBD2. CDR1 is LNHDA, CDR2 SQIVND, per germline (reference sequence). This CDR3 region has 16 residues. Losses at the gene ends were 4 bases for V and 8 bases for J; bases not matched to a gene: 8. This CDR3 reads CASSTRGLAGMDEQFF. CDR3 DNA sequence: TGTGCCAGTAGTACCCGGGGACTAGCGGGAATGGATGAGCAGTTCTTC.

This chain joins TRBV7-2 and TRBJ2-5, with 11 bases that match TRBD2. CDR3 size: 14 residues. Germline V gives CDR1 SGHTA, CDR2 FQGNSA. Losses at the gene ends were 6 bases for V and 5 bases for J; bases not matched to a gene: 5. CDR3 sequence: CASRETSGKETQYF. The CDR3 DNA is TGTGCCAGCAGGGAGACTAGCGGGAAGGAGACCCAGTACTTC.

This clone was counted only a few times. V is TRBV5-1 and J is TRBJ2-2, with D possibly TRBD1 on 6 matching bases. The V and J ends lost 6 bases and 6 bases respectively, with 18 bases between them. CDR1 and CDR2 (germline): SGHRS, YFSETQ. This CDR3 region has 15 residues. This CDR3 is CASNPGVTGSGELFF. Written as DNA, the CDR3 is TGCGCCAGCAACCCAGGGGTTACGGGGTCCGGGGAGCTGTTTTTT.

The CDR3: CASSFEGVSGYTF. CDR3 nucleotide sequence: TGCGCCAGCAGCTTTGAAGGGGTGAGCGGCTACACCTTC. This chain links TRBV5-1 with TRBJ1-2; perhaps TRBD1 as D (5 bases). There are 13 residues in the CDR3. V shed 2 bases and J shed 8 bases, with 13 bases lying between them. Germline-derived CDR1 and CDR2 are SGHRS and YFSETQ.

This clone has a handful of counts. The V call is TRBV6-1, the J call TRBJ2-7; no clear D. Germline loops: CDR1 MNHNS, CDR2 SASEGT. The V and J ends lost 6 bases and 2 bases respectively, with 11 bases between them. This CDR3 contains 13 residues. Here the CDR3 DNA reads TGTGCCAGCAGAGAACAGAATACCTACGAGCAGTACTTC. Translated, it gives CASREQNTYEQYF.

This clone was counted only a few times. The CDR3: CASSAGGGSYAPGNTIYF. The CDR3 DNA sequence: TGTGCCAGCAGCGCCGGGGGAGGATCCTACGCACCTGGAAACACCATATATTTT. This rearrangement joins TRBV9 to TRBJ1-3; D possibly corresponds to TRBD1 (5 bases). The germline gives CDR1 SGDLS, CDR2 YYNGEE. Trimming shortened V by 3 bases and J by 2 bases, and 21 bases separated the two germline ends. CDR3 length: 18 residues.

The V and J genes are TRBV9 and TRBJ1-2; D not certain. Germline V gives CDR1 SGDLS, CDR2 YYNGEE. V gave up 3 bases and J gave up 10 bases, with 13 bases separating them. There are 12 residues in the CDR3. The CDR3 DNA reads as TGTGCCAGCAGCGCCACGGGGAGGACCTACACCTTC. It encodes CASSATGRTYTF. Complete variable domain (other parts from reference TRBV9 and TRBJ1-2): DSGVTQTPKHLITATGQRVTLRCSPRSGDLSVYWYQQSLDQGLQFLIQYYNGEERAKGNILERFSAQQFPDLHSELNLSSLELGDSALYFCASSATGRTYTFGSGTRLTVV.

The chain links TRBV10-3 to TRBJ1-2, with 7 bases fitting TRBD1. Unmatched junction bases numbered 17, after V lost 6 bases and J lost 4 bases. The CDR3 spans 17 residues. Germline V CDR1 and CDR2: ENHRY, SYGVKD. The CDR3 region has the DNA TGTGCCATCAGAGTACCAGGGACAGAGGAGTGGAGCTATGGCTACACCTTC. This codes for CAIRVPGTEEWSYGYTF.

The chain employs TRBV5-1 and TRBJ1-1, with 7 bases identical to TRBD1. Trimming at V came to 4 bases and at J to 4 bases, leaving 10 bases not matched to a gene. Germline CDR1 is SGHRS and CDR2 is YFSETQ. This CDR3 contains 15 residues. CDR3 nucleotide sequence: TGCGCCAGCAGCCTAAACCCCAGGGGGACCACTGAAGCTTTCTTT. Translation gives CASSLNPRGTTEAFF.

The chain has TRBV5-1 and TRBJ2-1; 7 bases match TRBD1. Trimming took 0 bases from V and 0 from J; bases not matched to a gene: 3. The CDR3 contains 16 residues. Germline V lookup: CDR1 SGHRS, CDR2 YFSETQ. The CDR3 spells CASSLGDRRSYNEQFF. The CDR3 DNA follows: TGCGCCAGCAGCTTGGGGGACAGACGCTCCTACAATGAGCAGTTCTTC.

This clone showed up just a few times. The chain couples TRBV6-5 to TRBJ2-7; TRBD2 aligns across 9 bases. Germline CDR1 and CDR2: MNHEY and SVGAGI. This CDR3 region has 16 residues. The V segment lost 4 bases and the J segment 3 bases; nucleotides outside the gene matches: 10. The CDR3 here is CASSSLAGQYFYEQYF. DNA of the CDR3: TGTGCCAGCAGTTCCCTAGCGGGACAGTACTTCTACGAGCAGTACTTC.

The CDR3 bases are TGTGCCACCAGCATGGATTCCCTAACAGGGGGTAACCGCTACGAGCAGTACTTC. Translating it yields CATSMDSLTGGNRYEQYF. The chain has TRBV15 and TRBJ2-7; 8 positions agree with TRBD1. Germline values: CDR1 LNHNV, CDR2 YYDKDF (reference sequence). The V and J ends lost 4 bases and 3 bases, in that order; junction bases with no gene match: 17. The CDR3 spans 18 residues.

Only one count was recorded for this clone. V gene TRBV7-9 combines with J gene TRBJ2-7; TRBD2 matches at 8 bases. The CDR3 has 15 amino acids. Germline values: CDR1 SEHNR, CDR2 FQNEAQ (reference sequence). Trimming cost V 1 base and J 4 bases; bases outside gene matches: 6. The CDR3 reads CASSLEAAGAYEQYF. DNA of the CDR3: TGTGCCAGCAGCTTAGAAGCAGCGGGAGCTTACGAGCAGTACTTC.

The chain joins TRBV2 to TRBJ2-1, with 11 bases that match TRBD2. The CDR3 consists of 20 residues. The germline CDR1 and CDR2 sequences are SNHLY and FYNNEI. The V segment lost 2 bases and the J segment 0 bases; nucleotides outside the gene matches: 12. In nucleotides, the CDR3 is TGTGCCAGCAGTGAAAGGGGGCTAGCGGGAGGCCAAAGCTCCTACAATGAGCAGTTCTTC. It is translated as CASSERGLAGGQSSYNEQFF.

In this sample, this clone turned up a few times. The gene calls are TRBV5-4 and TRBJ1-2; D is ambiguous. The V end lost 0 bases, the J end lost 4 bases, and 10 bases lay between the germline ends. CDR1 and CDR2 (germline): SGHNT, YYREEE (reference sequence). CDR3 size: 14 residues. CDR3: CASSLAGSFYGYTF. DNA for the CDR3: TGTGCCAGCAGCTTGGCCGGGTCCTTCTATGGCTACACCTTC. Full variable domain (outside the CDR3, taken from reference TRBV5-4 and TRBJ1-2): ETGVTQSPTHLIKTRGQQVTLRCSSQSGHNTVSWYQQALGQGPQFIFQYYREEENGRGNFPPRFSGLQFPNYSSELNVNALELDDSALYLCASSLAGSFYGYTFGSGTRLTVV.

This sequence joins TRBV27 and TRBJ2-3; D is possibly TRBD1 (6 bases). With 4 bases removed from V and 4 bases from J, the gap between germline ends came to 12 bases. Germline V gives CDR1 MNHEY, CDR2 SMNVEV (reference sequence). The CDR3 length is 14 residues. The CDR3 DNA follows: TGTGCCAGCAGTTACAGGGAGTTCTCAGATACGCAGTATTTT. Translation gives CASSYREFSDTQYF.

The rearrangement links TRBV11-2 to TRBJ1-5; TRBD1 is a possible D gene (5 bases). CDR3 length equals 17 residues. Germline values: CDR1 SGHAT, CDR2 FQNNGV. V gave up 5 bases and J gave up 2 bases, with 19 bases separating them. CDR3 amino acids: CASSPTGWGVGNQPQHF. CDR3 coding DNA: TGTGCCAGCAGCCCGACCGGTTGGGGGGTTGGCAATCAGCCCCAGCATTTT. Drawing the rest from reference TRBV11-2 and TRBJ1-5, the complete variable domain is EAGVAQSPRYKIIEKRQSVAFWCNPISGHATLYWYQQILGQGPKLLIQFQNNGVVDDSQLPKDRFSAERLKGVDSTLKIQPAKLEDSAVYLCASSPTGWGVGNQPQHFGDGTRLSIL.

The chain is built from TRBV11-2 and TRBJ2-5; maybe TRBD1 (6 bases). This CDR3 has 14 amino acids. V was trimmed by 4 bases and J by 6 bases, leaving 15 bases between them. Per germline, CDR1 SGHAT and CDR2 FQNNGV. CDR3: CASSSQTGGKTQYF. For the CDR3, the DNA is TGTGCCAGCAGCTCCCAGACAGGCGGAAAGACCCAGTACTTC. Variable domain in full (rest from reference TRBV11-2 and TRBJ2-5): EAGVAQSPRYKIIEKRQSVAFWCNPISGHATLYWYQQILGQGPKLLIQFQNNGVVDDSQLPKDRFSAERLKGVDSTLKIQPAKLEDSAVYLCASSSQTGGKTQYFGPGTRLLVL.

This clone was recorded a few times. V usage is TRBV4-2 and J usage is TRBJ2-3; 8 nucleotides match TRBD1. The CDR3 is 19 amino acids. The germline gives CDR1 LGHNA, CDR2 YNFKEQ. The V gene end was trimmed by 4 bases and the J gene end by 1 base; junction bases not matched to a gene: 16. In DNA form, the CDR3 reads TGTGCCAGCAGCCTACAAGACCTAGACAGGGGCAGGGGCACAGATACGCAGTATTTT. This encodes CASSLQDLDRGRGTDTQYF.

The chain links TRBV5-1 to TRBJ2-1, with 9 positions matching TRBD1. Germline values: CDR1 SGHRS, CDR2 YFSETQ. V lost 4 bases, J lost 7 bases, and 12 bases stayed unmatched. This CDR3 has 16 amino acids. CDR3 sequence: CASSPGTGRDRNEQFF. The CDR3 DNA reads TGCGCCAGCAGCCCCGGGACAGGGCGTGATAGGAATGAGCAGTTCTTC.

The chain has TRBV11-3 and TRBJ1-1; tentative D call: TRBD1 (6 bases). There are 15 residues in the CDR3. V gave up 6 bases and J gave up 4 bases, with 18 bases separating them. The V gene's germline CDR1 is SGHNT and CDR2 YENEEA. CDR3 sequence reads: CASRPGERGVTEAFF. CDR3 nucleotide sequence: TGTGCCAGCAGACCAGGGGAGAGGGGTGTCACTGAAGCTTTCTTT.